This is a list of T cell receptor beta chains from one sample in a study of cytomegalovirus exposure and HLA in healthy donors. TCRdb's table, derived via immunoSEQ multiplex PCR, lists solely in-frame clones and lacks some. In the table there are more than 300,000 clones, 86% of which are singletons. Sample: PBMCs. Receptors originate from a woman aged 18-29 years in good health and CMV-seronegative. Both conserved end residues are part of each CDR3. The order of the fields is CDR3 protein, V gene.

CAWSQYSNQPQHF TRBV30
CASGTGGGTGELFF TRBV27
CASSITGNAYGYTF TRBV5-1
CASSLKQVVLMNTEAFF TRBV7-8
CASGLGRSDYGYTF TRBV12-5
CASVKGGGDEKLFF TRBV4-2
CASSPPGGGSTYEQYF TRBV7-8
CASSVAPSGSYEQYF TRBV9
CASSPPGILTDTQYF TRBV9
CASSLGTTGGTGYTF TRBV11-2
CASSLSFRGSYEQYF TRBV28
CASSPGARELGEQFF TRBV9
CASSDIGQEQFF TRBV7-6
CASSLTGTYNEQFF TRBV2
CASSFTPGTGATYEQYF TRBV7-2
CASTLTGDSYEQYF TRBV19
CASSLDGSSGANVLTF TRBV5-1
CASRVAPGWADTQYF TRBV2
CASSEGVLNTEAFF TRBV6-1
CASSLWQGTSYEQYF TRBV5-1
CASSVGLAGDEQFF TRBV9
CSALRGYAEAFF TRBV29-1
CASSLPGQGIFYEQYF TRBV7-9
CASSLEFPRDSGNRELFF TRBV7-9
CASSLTAYATNEKLFF TRBV7-9
CASSERERELGVTEAFF TRBV10-2
CASSDPGQSYNEQFF TRBV2
CASSQEDHYGGQPQHF TRBV4-1
CASGKGAMNTEAFF TRBV27
CATSGPPDSSLPYNEQFF TRBV15
CASSRGLAGVDEQYF TRBV7-7
CASTLSGTQPPYEQYF TRBV27
CASSSRQVGYTF TRBV7-9
CASSPGASSNYEQYF TRBV18
CASSPSPGFYEQYF TRBV4-1
CASSLSGTGELFF TRBV5-1
CASRGGDTQYF TRBV6-4
CASSRQGDTGELFF TRBV9
CASHNYPELFF TRBV5-1
CASSVFGPGLAVADTQYF TRBV9
CASSGRTDEKLFF TRBV6-1
CASSYWVTGNNEQFF TRBV6-5
CASSLRVRREDAWKTQYF TRBV28
CASSYGQGNTDTQYF TRBV7-2
CASSLPVTGELFF TRBV5-1
CASGSSRGQSNYGYTF TRBV12-5
CASSPTGGDEQFF TRBV28
CASSVGLVGEQFF TRBV2
CASSRTQGYYEQYF TRBV5-6
CASTPLAGIQYEQYF TRBV27
CASSLAPEAEAFF TRBV13
CATGRQGSGYNEQFF TRBV27